The rows below give T cell receptor beta chains drawn from one sample of a study of blood T cell repertoires in COVID-19. The protocol was immunoSEQ multiplex PCR, while the TCRdb copy is restricted to in-frame clones and leaves out a portion. The table lists about 400,000 clones, about 87% of them singletons. The source material was peripheral blood. The receptors were sampled from a human donor in a cohort sampled during active COVID-19. The CDR3 runs from the conserved cysteine through the conserved F or W. D genes are given only for firm matches.

v_gene	d_gene	j_gene	CDR3aa
TRBV9	TRBD1	TRBJ2-7	CASSLGQGSDEQYF
TRBV29-1	-	TRBJ1-2	CSVGGPQGGYGYTF
TRBV11-1	-	TRBJ1-3	CASSRQSIGNTIYF
TRBV5-1	-	TRBJ1-1	CASSLAGIIAEAFF
TRBV19	-	TRBJ1-3	CASSTGATGNTIYF
TRBV7-9	TRBD1	TRBJ1-1	CASTTPNDRGVLESEAFF
TRBV19	-	TRBJ1-5	CASSIGWQSNQPQHF
TRBV9	TRBD1	TRBJ1-2	CASSFGTQGSYGYTF
TRBV9	TRBD2	TRBJ2-1	CASSVAGLAEQFF
TRBV7-6	-	TRBJ2-5	CASSHAQGHQETQYF
TRBV15	TRBD1	TRBJ2-7	CATSKRTGASYEQYF
TRBV7-2	TRBD1	TRBJ1-3	CASSLQGAGNTIYF
TRBV3-1/TRBV3-2	-	TRBJ1-3	CASSPNRDPGNTIYF
TRBV2	-	TRBJ2-7	CASSQQGNEQYF
TRBV7-8	TRBD1	TRBJ1-5	CASSSGTGTDQPQHF
TRBV7-9	TRBD1	TRBJ1-6	CASSLGQGAAANYNSPLHF
TRBV7-3	TRBD1	TRBJ2-1	CASSWGQGVGEQFF
TRBV5-1	TRBD1	TRBJ1-2	CASSPGVRTGGHYGYTF
TRBV5-1	-	TRBJ1-4	CASSLGQTAKLFF
TRBV7-6	TRBD1	TRBJ2-7	CASSATGTGNYEQYF
TRBV2	TRBD2	TRBJ2-3	CASSKLAARTDTQYF
TRBV5-1	TRBD2	TRBJ2-2	CASTPRLAGNTGELFF
TRBV5-5	TRBD1	TRBJ1-1	CASRERDRGRGGGVDTEAFF
TRBV5-6	TRBD1	TRBJ2-7	CASSWDRASYEQYF
TRBV2	-	TRBJ2-7	CASSGGPRGYEQYF
TRBV9	-	TRBJ2-3	CASSVAQGVGFGDTQYF
TRBV30	TRBD2	TRBJ2-1	CAWSMTIAGGYNEQFF